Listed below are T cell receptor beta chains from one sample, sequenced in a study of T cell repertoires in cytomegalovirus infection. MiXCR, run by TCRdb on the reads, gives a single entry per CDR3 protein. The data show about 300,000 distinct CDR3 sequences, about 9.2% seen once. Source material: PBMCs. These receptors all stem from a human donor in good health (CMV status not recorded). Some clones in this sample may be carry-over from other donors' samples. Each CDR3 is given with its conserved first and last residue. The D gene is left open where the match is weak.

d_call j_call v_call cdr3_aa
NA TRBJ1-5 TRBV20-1 CSARDSGPQHF
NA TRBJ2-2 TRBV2 CASSGVGRPITGELFF
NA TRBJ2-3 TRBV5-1 CASSLREGGSTDTQYF
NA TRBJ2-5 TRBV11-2 CASSLWTVQETQYF
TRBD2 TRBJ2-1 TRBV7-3 CASSSMTSGEHNEQFF
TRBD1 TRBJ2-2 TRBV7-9 CASSTQGAGELFF
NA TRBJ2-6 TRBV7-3 CASRFPGQRISGANVLTF
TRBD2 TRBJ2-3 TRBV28 CASSSSGGIDTQYF
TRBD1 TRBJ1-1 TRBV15 CATSRGQGAFF
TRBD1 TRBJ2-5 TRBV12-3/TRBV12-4 CASRGQGGETQYF
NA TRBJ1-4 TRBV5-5 CASSLDRGGEKLFF
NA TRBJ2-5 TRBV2 CASLRQVGAQYF
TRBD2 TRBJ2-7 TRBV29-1 CSVEGTSGGGGLYEQYF
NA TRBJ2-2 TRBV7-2 CASSLVLTAPNRAGELFF
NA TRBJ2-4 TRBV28 CASSPIIVGTQGDSKNIQYF
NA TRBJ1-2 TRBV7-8 CASSSLKEVNGYTF
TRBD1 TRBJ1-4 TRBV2 CASSEDRDLATNEKLFF
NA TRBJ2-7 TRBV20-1 CSARAGSEQYF
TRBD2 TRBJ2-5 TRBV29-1 CSVDGGTSGETQYF
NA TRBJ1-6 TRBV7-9 CASSYTLRDTNSPLHF
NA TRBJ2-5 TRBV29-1 CSVAGYSETQYF
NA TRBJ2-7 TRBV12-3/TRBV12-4 CASSSGRHEQYF
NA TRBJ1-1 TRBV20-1 CSALLDTEAFF
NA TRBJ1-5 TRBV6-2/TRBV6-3 CASGGHSDPSNQPQHF
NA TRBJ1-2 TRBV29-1 CSVEGTDYGYTF
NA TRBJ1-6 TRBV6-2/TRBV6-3 CASSGRTPRDSPLHF
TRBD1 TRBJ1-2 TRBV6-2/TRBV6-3 CASGQGLQYTF
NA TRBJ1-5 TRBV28 CASRARQVYSNQPQHF
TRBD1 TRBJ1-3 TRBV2 CASTPTGTASGNTIYF
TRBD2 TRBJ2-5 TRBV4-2 CASGTSGGASETQYF
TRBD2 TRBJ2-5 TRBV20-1 CSARLRGGVETQYF
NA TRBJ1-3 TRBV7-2 CASSPTRSTGNTIYF
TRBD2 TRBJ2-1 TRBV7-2 CASSFVAGGLREQFF
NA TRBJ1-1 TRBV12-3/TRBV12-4 CASSYKGNTEAFF
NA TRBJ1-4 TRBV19 CASSITGNEKLFF
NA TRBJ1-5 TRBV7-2 CASSLRGDQPQHF
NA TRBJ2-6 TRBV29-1 CSVGGRAGANVLTF
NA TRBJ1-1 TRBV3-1 CASSIYRALNTEAFF
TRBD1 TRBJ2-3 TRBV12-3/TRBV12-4 CASSRQLNRGSTDTQYF
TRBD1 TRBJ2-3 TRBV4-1 CASSQDLRTGSYTDTQYF
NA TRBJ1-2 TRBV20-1 CSAGGGGLHYGYTF
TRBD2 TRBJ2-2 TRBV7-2 CASSLVAGARTGELFF
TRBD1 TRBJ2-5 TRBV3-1 CASSQWRQGETQYF
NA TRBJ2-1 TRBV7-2 CASSFNDRNEQFF
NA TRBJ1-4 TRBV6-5 CASSYNRYEKLFF
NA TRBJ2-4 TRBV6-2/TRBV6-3 CANKTLQIAKNIQYF
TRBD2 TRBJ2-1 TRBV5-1 CASSPWLAGGRIQGPFNDNEQFF
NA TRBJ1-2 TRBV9 CASSYDGPWGYTF
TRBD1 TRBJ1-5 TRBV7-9 CASRRTGDGNQPQHF
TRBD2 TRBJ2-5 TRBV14 CASSPGLALVETQYF
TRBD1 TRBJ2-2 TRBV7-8 CASSSNSPGGTGELFF
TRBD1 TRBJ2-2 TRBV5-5 CASSLSPGGNTGELFF
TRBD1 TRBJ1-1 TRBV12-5 CASGLQGTDTEAFF
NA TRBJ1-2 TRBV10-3 CATERDGAYGYTF
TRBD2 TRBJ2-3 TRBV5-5 CASSPGGRGTDTQYF
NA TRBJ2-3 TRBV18 CASSPPYTDTQYF
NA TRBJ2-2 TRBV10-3 CAFSSTVEGGELFF
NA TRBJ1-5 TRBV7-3 CASSPNGRQPQHF
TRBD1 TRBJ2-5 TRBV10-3 CASSQTGTGSLETQYF
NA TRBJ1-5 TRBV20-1 CSAKAGNSNQPQHF